The rows below give T cell receptor beta chains drawn from one sample of a study of shared clonotypes between healthy human individuals. Here immunoSEQ multiplex PCR was the method, and the copy in TCRdb shows in-frame clones only, minus some. The sample has millions of clones, more than 85% seen once. The specimen was naive CD8+ T cells from PBMCs. The receptors derive from a man younger than 35 in good health. Some clones in this sample may be carry-over from other donors' samples. Both conserved end residues are part of each CDR3. Fields, in order: clone size, CDR3 length, V gene, D gene, J gene, CDR3 protein, CDR3 DNA. The D gene is left open where the match is weak. Clone size is given for some rows only: seen once, a few or many times, or a class if the clone is expanded.

NA,15,TRBV6-4,TRBD2,TRBJ2-1,CASSDGRASGTEQFF,TGTGCCAGCAGCGATGGACGGGCTAGCGGGACTGAGCAGTTCTTC
NA,15,TRBV7-6,TRBD1,TRBJ1-2,CASSLTTGGQGGYTF,TGTGCCAGCAGCTTAACTACAGGGGGGCAGGGAGGCTACACCTTC
NA,15,TRBV11-1,NA,TRBJ2-7,CASSLAGGKAYEQYF,TGTGCCAGCAGCTTAGCGGGCGGGAAAGCCTACGAGCAGTACTTC
NA,14,TRBV2,TRBD2,TRBJ2-7,CASNSGRTPYEQYF,TGTGCCAGCAATAGCGGGAGGACACCCTACGAGCAGTACTTC
NA,17,TRBV5-1,NA,TRBJ2-1,CASSLAGAGQPYNEQFF,TGCGCCAGCAGCTTGGCCGGTGCGGGGCAGCCCTACAATGAGCAGTTCTTC
NA,12,TRBV11-2,NA,TRBJ2-1,CASRGAYNEQFF,TGTGCCAGCAGGGGAGCGTACAATGAGCAGTTCTTC
NA,15,TRBV14,NA,TRBJ2-1,CASSQDWDAGQEQFF,TGTGCCAGCAGCCAAGATTGGGACGCCGGTCAGGAGCAGTTCTTC
NA,10,TRBV30,NA,TRBJ1-2,CACGEDGYTF,TGTGCCTGTGGTGAGGATGGCTACACCTTC
NA,13,TRBV9,NA,TRBJ1-1,CASSVGGETEAFF,TGTGCCAGCAGCGTAGGTGGCGAGACTGAAGCTTTCTTT
NA,14,TRBV19,TRBD2,TRBJ2-1,CASSMRGSMNEQFF,TGTGCCAGTAGTATGCGCGGGAGCATGAATGAGCAGTTCTTC
NA,15,TRBV7-6,NA,TRBJ1-1,CASSLGGLMNTEAFF,TGTGCCAGCAGCTTAGGTGGCCTCATGAACACTGAAGCTTTCTTT
NA,14,TRBV28,NA,TRBJ1-1,CASSYSVGNTEAFF,TGTGCCAGCAGTTATTCGGTCGGGAACACTGAAGCTTTCTTT
once,16,TRBV5-3,TRBD1,TRBJ1-5,CARSPTGGESNQPQHF,TGTGCCAGAAGCCCGACAGGGGGGGAGAGCAATCAGCCCCAGCATTTT
NA,13,TRBV28,NA,TRBJ2-4,CASSPDFKNIQYF,TGTGCCAGCAGCCCAGACTTTAAAAACATTCAGTACTTC
NA,14,TRBV5-5,TRBD1,TRBJ1-1,CASTGTGGDTEAFF,TGTGCCAGCACCGGGACAGGGGGAGACACTGAAGCTTTCTTT
NA,18,TRBV19,NA,TRBJ2-7,CASSMSEVGVGNVYEQYF,TGTGCCAGTAGTATGTCGGAGGTTGGTGTGGGGAATGTCTACGAGCAGTACTTC
NA,15,TRBV29-1,TRBD2,TRBJ2-7,CSVVGGLAGVYEQYF,TGCAGCGTTGTTGGTGGGCTAGCGGGAGTCTACGAGCAGTACTTC
NA,14,TRBV28,NA,TRBJ2-7,CASSFPESSYEQYF,TGTGCCAGCAGTTTTCCCGAGAGCTCCTACGAGCAGTACTTC
NA,14,TRBV2,TRBD1,TRBJ2-7,CASSGQGARYEQYF,TGTGCCAGCAGTGGACAGGGGGCCCGGTACGAGCAGTACTTC
NA,13,TRBV18,NA,TRBJ2-7,CASSPPDPNEQYF,TGTGCCAGCTCACCACCTGACCCGAACGAGCAGTACTTC
NA,13,TRBV25-1,TRBD1,TRBJ1-2,CASSAGGLGGYTF,TGTGCCAGCAGTGCAGGGGGATTGGGTGGCTACACCTTC
NA,15,TRBV7-8,NA,TRBJ2-3,CASSWSTSEVGTQYF,TGTGCCAGCAGCTGGAGCACGTCCGAGGTTGGTACGCAGTATTTT
NA,17,TRBV7-9,TRBD2,TRBJ2-1,CASSLPGLAGIYNEQFF,TGTGCCAGCAGCTTACCGGGACTAGCGGGAATATACAATGAGCAGTTCTTC
NA,15,TRBV4-1,TRBD2,TRBJ2-1,CASSQVGGLGNEQFF,TGCGCCAGCAGCCAAGTGGGAGGGCTGGGCAATGAGCAGTTCTTC
few,15,TRBV21-1,NA,TRBJ1-3,CASSPRDSFGNTIYF,TGTGCCAGCAGTCCCCGGGACAGCTTCGGAAACACCATATATTTT
NA,15,TRBV19,TRBD1,TRBJ2-7,CASRPQGAALNEQYF,TGTGCCAGTAGGCCACAGGGGGCTGCTTTGAACGAGCAGTACTTC
NA,15,TRBV19,TRBD1,TRBJ1-5,CASSIGRGLYQPQHF,TGTGCCAGTAGTATAGGCAGGGGGCTTTACCAGCCCCAGCATTTT
NA,17,TRBV27,NA,TRBJ1-1,CASRPPVGRVSNTEAFF,TGTGCCAGCAGGCCCCCGGTTGGGAGGGTTTCGAACACTGAAGCTTTCTTT
NA,18,TRBV5-6,NA,TRBJ2-1,CASSFADLRASIYNEQFF,TGTGCCAGCAGCTTCGCGGATTTGCGGGCGAGCATCTACAATGAGCAGTTCTTC
NA,17,TRBV18,TRBD1,TRBJ1-1,CASSPTRQGTMNTEAFF,TGTGCCAGCTCACCGACGAGACAGGGAACCATGAACACTGAAGCTTTCTTT
NA,15,TRBV5-6,TRBD1,TRBJ2-7,CASSAGTGGKYEQYF,TGTGCCAGCAGCGCCGGGACAGGGGGCAAGTACGAGCAGTACTTC
NA,15,TRBV27,TRBD1,TRBJ1-2,CASSIQGAANYGYTF,TGTGCCAGCAGTATCCAGGGGGCAGCTAACTATGGCTACACCTTC